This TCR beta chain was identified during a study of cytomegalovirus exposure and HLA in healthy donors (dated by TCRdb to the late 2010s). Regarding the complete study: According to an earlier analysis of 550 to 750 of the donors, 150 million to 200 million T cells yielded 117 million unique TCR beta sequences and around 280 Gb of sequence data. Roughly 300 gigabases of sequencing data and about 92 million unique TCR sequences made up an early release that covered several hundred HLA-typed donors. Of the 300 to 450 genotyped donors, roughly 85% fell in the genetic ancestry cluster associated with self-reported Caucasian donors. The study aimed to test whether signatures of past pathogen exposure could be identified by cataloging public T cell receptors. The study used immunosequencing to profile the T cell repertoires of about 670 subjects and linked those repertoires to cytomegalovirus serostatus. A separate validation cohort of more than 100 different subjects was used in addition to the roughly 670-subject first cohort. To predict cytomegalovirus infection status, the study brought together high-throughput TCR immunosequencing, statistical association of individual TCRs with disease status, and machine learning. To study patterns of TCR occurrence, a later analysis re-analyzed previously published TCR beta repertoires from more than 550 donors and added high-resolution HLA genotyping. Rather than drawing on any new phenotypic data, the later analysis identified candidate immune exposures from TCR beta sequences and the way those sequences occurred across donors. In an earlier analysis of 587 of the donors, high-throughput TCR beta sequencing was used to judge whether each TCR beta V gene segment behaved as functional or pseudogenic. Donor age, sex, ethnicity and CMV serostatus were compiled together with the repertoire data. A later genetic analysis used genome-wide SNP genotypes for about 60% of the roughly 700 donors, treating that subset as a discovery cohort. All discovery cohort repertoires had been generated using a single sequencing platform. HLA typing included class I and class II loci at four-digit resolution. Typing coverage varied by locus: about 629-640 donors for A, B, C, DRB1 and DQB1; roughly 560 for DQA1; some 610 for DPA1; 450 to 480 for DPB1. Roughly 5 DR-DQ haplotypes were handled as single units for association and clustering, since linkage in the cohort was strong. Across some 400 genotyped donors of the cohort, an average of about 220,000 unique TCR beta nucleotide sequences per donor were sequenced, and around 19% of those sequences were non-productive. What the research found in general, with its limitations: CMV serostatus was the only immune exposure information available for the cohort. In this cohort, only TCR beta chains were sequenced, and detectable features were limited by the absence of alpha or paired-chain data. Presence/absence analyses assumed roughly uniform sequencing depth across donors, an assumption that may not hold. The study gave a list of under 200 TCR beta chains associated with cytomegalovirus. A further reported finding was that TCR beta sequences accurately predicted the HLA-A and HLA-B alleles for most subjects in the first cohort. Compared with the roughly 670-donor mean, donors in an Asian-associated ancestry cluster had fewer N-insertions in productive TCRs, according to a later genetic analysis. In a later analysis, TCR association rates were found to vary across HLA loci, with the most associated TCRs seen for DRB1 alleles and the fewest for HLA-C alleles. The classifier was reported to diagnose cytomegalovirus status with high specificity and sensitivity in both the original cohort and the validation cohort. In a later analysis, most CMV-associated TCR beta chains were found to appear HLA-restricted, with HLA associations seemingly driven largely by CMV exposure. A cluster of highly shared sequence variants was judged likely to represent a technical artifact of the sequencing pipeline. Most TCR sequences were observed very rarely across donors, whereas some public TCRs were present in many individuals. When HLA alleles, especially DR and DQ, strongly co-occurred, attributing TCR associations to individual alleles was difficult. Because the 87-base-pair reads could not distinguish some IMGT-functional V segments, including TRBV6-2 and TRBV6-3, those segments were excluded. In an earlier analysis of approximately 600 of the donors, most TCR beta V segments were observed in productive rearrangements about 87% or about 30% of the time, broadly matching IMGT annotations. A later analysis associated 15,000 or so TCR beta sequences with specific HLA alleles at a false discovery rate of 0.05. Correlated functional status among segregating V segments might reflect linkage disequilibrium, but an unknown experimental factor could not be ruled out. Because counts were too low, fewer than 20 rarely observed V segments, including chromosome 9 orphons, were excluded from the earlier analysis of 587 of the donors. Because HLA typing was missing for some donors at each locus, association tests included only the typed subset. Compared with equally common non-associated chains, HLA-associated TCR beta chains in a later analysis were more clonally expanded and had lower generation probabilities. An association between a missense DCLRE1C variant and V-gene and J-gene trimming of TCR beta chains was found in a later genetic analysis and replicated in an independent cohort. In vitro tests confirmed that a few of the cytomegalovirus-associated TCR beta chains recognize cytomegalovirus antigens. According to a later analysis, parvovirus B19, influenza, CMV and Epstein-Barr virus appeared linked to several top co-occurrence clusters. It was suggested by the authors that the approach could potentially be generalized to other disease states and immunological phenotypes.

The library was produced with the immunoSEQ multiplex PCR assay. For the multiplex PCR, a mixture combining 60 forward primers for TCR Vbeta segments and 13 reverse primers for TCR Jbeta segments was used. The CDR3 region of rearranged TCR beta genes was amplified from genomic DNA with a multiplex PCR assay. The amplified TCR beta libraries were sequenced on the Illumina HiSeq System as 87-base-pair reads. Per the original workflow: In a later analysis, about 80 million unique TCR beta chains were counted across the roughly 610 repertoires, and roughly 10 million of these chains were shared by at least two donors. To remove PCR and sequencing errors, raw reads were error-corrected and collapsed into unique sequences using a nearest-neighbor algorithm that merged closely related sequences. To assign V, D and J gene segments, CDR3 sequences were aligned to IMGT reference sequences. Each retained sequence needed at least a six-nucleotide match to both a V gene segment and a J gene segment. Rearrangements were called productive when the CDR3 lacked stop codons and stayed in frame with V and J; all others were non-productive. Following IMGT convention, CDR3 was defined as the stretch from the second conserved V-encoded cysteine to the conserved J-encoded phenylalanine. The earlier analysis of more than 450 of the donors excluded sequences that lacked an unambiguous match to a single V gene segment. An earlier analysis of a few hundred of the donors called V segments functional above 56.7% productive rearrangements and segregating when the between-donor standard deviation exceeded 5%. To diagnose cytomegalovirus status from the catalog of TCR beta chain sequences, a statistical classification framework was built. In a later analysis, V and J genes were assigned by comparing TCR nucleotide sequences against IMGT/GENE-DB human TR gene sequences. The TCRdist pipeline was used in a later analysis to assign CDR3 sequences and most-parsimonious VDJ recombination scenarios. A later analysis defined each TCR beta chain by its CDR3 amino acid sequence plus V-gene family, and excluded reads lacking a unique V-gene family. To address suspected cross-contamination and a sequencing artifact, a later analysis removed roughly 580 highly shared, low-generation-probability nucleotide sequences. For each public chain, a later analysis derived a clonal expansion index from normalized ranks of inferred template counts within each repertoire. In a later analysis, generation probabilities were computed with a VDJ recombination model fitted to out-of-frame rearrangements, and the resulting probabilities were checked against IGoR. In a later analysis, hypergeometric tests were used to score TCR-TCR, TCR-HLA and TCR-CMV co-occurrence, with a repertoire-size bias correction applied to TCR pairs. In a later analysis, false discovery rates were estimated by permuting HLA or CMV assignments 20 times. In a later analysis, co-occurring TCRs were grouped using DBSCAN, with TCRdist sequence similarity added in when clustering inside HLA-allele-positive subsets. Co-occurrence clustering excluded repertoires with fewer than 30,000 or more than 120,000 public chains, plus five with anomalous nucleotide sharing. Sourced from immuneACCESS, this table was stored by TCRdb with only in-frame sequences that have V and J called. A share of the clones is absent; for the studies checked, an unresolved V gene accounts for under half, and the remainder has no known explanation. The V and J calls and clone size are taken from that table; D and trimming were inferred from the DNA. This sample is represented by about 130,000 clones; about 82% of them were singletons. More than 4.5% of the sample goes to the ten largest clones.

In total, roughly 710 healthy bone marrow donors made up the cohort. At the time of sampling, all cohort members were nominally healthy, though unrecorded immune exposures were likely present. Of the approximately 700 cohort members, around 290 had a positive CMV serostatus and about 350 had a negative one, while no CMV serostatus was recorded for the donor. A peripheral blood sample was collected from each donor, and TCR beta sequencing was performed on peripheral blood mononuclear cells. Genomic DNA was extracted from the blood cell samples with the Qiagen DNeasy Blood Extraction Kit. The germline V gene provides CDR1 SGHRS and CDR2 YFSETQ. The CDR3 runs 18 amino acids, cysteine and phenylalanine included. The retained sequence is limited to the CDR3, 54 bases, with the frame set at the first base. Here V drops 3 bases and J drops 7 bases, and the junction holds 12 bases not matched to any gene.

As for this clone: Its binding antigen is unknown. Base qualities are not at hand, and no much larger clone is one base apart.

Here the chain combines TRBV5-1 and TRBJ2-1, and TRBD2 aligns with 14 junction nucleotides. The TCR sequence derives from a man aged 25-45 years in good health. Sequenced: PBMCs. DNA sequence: TGCGCCAGCAGCTGGGGGGGACTAGCGGGAGCGGGCGGAAATGAGCAGTTCTTC. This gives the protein CASSWGGLAGAGGNEQFF. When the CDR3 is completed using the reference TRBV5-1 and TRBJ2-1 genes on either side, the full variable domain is KAGVTQTPRYLIKTRGQQVTLSCSPISGHRSVSWYQQTPGQGLQFLFEYFSETQRNKGNFPGRFSGRQFSNSRSEMNVSTLELGDSALYLCASSWGGLAGAGGNEQFFGPGTRLTVL.